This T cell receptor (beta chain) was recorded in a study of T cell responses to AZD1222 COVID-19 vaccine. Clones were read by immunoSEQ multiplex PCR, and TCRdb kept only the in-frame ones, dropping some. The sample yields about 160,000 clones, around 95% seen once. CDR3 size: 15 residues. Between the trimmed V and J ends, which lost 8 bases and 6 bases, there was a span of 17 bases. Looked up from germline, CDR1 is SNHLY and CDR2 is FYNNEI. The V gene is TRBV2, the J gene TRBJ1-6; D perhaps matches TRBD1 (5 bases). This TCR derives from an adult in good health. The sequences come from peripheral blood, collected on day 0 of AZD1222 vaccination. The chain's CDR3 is CASRLEGPRNSPLHF. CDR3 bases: TGTGCCAGCCGGTTAGAGGGGCCCCGTAATTCACCCCTCCACTTT.